This T cell receptor beta chain was observed in a study of blood T cell repertoires in COVID-19. TCRdb's copy holds only in-frame clones and misses some; the assay was immunoSEQ multiplex PCR. The data show fewer than 70,000 clones, around 83% seen once. This receptor was obtained from a woman of 80 years or more with acute or convalescent COVID-19. Material: peripheral blood.

The DNA for the CDR3 is TGTGCCAGCAGCTTAGGGCGGCCCTACGAGCAGTACTTC. It yields the protein CASSLGRPYEQYF. The chain links TRBV7-6 to TRBJ2-7; D is undetermined. Germline V gene lookup returns CDR1 SGHVS and CDR2 FNYEAQ. The CDR3 runs to 13 residues. V lost 1 base and J 2 bases, leaving 6 bases between the germline ends.